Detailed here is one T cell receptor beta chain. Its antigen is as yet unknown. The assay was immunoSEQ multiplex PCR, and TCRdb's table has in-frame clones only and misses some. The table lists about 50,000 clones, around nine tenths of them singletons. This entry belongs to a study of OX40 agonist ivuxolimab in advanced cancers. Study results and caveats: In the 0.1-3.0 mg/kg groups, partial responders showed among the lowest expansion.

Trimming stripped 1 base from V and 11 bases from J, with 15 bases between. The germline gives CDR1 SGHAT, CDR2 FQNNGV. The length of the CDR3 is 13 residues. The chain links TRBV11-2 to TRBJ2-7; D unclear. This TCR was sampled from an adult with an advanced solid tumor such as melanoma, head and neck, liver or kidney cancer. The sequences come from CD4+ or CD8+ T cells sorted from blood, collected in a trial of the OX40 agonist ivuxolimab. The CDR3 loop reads CASSLGAESAKYF. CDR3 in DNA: TGTGCCAGCAGCTTAGGGGCGGAATCCGCCAAGTACTTC.